This T cell receptor beta chain is from a study of CD8 T cell repertoires and HIV-1 epitope variants. Across the study: T cells were stimulated with Twenty-five Gag and Nef peptides separately. Controls were a CMV, EBV and flu peptide pool, Ebola AY9 negative control, and no-peptide well.

Sequencing of TCR beta CDR3 used immunoSEQ survey depth. Profiled with immunoSEQ multiplex PCR; TCRdb holds only in-frame clones, not every one. Among about 5,400 clones listed, 65% to 80% were seen once. Points on this clone: The antigen remains unidentified.

The TCR sequence derives from a male donor with HIV. Input material: cultured CD8+ T cells derived from PBMCs.

The CDR3 spells CASSPTNNEQFF. The CDR3 DNA follows: TGTGCCAGCTCGCCAACTAACAATGAGCAGTTCTTC. The V call is TRBV18, the J call TRBJ2-1; D is uncertain. CDR3 length: 12 residues. Germline V CDR1 and CDR2: KGHSH, LQKENI. V was pared by 6 bases and J by 5 bases, with 8 bases between.